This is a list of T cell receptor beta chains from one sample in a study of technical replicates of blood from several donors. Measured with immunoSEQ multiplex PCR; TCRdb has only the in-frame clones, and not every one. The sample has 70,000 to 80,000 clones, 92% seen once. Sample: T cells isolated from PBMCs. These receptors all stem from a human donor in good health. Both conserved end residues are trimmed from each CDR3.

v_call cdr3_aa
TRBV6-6 ASSYSGLGANEQF
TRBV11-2 ASSRTEYTEAF
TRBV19 ASGDLAAHYNEQF
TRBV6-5 ATGFNQPQH
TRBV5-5 ASSLPGVYEQY
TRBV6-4 ASSDTSSGSIGEQF
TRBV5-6 ASSFGTGGTDTQY
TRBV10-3 AIKPDGTGTEAF
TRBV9 ASSVGGLDYDQY
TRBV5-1 ASSLLGGGDYGYT
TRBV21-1 ASSQEPRRRVSTSNQPQH
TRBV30 AWSVMSSGKDEQF
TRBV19 ASSIVTSGRMETQY
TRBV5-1 ASSSTGGSYEQY
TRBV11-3 ASSRTEHHPGVENIQY
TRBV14 ASSQDLGSQGLNIQY
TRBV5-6 ASSLTTKYNEQF
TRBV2 ASSVLSGDEKLF
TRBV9 ASSVASSYEQY
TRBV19 ATKSNTIY
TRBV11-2 ASSLDGWNTEAF
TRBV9 ASSVVGTQY
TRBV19 ASTRGRANNEQF
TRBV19 ASSKRERADTQY
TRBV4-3 ASSQDRDRPQH
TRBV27 ASREGRVPSTDTQY
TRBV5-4 ASRSGLQYNEQF
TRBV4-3 ASSQGQFDYEQY
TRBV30 AWSVRKGFLEQY
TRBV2 ASSGPYGYT
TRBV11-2 ASSLWVEEVVNEQF
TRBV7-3 ASSFGTGDGYT
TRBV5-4 ASSLAVSGIQETQY
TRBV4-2 ASSHGVSYEQY
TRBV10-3 AISAGENIQY
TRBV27 ASSGSPTGANVLT
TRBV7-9 ASSPGLNIQY
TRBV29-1 SVALSPGHSI
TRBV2 ASSEAGEGSKNIQY
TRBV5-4 ASSAEPSGDGYT
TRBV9 ASSVGQGNYGYT
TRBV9 ASSVQGYGANVLT
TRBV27 ASSLRGSNQPQH
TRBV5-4 ASSLRASGSSGANVLT
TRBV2 ASRVTVLTYNEQF
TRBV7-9 ASSLGASSRETQY
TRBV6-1 ASSHTKTEAF